The clone carrying this TCR beta chain was counted only a few times. Its antigen is not identified. A single record per CDR3 protein comes from TCRdb applying MiXCR to the 5' RACE reads. The sample includes 1.5 million to 2 million distinct CDR3 sequences, more than 30% of them seen just once. Germline V gene sequence: CDR1 LGHNA, CDR2 YNFKEQ. The CDR3 has 15 amino acids. After removal of 1 base from V and 4 bases from J, the junction contained 2 bases not matched to a gene. The data belong to a study of identical twins. Study conclusions and caveats: Insertions ran lower in abundant cord blood beta clonotypes, though not in memory repertoires.

The sample was cord blood. The chain combines TRBV4-2 with TRBJ2-3, with TRBD2 matching over 10 bases. This clonotype was sampled from a newborn girl in good health. This CDR3 reads CASSQAGTSADTQYF. CDR3 sequence (DNA): TGTGCCAGCAGCCAAGCCGGGACTAGCGCAGATACGCAGTATTTT.